This T cell receptor beta chain was sequenced during a study of T cell repertoires in cytomegalovirus infection. Study in general: Recently identified HLA-C-restricted CMV epitopes and well-studied HLA-B-restricted CMV epitopes were used by the study. Indications came from public TCR beta signatures; they pointed to CMV infection and to a matching HLA type. Study-level findings and limits: HLA-C-restricted CMV-specific TCR beta clonotypes were dominant in the ex vivo response. Totalled public TCR beta family frequency picked out people who carried CMV plus the relevant HLA.

TCRdb called the reads again in MiXCR, with one record for every CDR3 protein. Among 900,000 to 950,000 distinct CDR3 sequences listed, about a third were seen once. Germline V gives CDR1 SEHNR, CDR2 FQNEAQ (reference sequence). The V and J ends lost 5 bases and 4 bases respectively, with 27 bases between them. The CDR3 is 20 residues long. As to this clonotype: Antigen: not known.

Here the sequenced sample was cultured CD8+ T cells from PBMCs, taken from culture after CMV antigen stimulation. The V call is TRBV7-9, the J call TRBJ2-6; tentative D call: TRBD1 (6 bases). The clonotype originates from a human donor in good health (CMV status not recorded). Some clones in this sample may be carry-over from other donors' samples. This CDR3 reads CASSLTSGDFEVAGANVLTF. The CDR3 DNA reads as TGTGCCAGCAGCCTGACTTCAGGGGATTTTGAGGTTGCCGGGGCCAACGTCCTGACTTTC.